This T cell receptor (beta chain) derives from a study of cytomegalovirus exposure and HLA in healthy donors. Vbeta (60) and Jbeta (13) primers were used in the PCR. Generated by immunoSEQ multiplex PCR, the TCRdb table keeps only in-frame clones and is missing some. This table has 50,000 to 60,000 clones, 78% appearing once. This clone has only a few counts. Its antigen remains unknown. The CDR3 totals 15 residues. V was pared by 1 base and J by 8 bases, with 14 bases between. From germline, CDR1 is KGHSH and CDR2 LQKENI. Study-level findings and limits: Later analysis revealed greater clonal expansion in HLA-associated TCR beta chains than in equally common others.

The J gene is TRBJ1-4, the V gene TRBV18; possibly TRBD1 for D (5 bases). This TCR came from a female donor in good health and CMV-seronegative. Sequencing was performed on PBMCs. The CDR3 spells CASSPQKGVREKLFF. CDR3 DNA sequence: TGTGCCAGCTCACCACAAAAAGGGGTCAGGGAAAAACTGTTTTTT. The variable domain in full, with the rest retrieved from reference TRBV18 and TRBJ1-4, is NAGVMQNPRHLVRRRGQEARLRCSPMKGHSHVYWYRQLPEEGLKFMVYLQKENIIDESGMPKERFSAEFPKEGPSILRIQQVVRGDSAAYFCASSPQKGVREKLFFGSGTQLSVL.